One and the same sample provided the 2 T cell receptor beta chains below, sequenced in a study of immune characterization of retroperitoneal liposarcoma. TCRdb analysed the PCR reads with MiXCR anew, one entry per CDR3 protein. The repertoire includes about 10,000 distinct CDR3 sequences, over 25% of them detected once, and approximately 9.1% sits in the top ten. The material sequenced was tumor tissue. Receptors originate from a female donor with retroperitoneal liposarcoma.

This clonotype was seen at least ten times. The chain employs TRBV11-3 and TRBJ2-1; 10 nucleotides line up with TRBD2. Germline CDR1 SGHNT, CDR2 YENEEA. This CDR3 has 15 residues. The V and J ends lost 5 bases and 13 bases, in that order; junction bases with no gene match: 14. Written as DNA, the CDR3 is TGTGCCAGCAGCCCTGGGACTAGCGATCAAGAGACCCAGTTCTTC. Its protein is CASSPGTSDQETQFF.

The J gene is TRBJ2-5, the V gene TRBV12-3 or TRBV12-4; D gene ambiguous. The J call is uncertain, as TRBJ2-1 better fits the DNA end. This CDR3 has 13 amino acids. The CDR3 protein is CASSFSEVNEQFF. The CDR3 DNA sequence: TGTGCCAGCAGTTTTTCAGAGGTCAATGAGCAGTTCTTC.